Each of the 14 T cell receptor beta chains below was sequenced from the same sample in a study of PD-L1 blockade in urothelial cancer. This sample's time point: pretreatment peripheral blood. The protocol was immunoSEQ multiplex PCR, while the TCRdb copy is restricted to in-frame clones and leaves out a portion. Of around 86,000 clones in the sample, 70% to 90% were seen once. The input for sequencing was PBMCs, taken around atezolizumab (anti-PD-L1) treatment. All receptors derive from a man aged 35 to 55 with urothelial cancer.

V and J are TRBV18 and TRBJ1-4; 8 bases are a match to TRBD1. CDR3 length equals 14 residues. V lost 4 bases to trimming and J lost 6 bases; unmatched junction nucleotides: 4. CDR1 KGHSH and CDR2 LQKENI come from the germline V gene. The CDR3 sequence is CASSRTGSYEKLFF. As DNA, the CDR3 is TGTGCCAGCTCACGGACAGGGTCTTATGAAAAACTGTTTTTT.

This sequence joins TRBV5-1 and TRBJ2-3; TRBD2 might be the D (6 bases). The CDR3 is made up of 14 amino acids. Per germline, CDR1 SGHRS and CDR2 YFSETQ. Trimming took off 2 bases at V and 4 bases at J, with 11 bases between the two ends. CDR3: CASSLGGVSDTQYF. The CDR3, as DNA: TGCGCCAGCAGCTTAGGCGGGGTCTCAGATACGCAGTATTTT.

CDR3 sequence: CASSPSPGAGGYTF. CDR3 coding DNA: TGTGCCAGCAGCCCAAGCCCAGGGGCCGGTGGCTACACCTTC. The chain carries TRBV7-8 and TRBJ1-2; D perhaps matches TRBD1 (6 bases). V lost 5 bases, J lost 7 bases, and 17 bases lay in between. The CDR3 runs 14 residues. CDR1 is SGHVS and CDR2 is FQNEAQ in the germline V gene.

This chain joins TRBV4-1 and TRBJ2-1; unclear D gene. CDR3 size: 15 residues. V was shortened by 0 bases and J by 4 bases, with 10 bases between the two germline ends. The germline V gene encodes CDR1 MGHRA and CDR2 YSYEKL. CDR3 sequence: CASSQDDAEYNEQFF. CDR3 in DNA: TGCGCCAGCAGCCAAGATGATGCAGAATACAATGAGCAGTTCTTC.

V gene TRBV6-4 combines with J gene TRBJ2-1; TRBD2 agrees at 8 bases. Germline V lookup: CDR1 MRHNA, CDR2 SNTAGT. V lost 5 bases, J lost 5 bases, and 5 bases stayed unmatched. The CDR3 has 14 amino acids. CDR3 loop: CASSPSGSDNEQFF. Here the CDR3 DNA reads TGTGCCAGCAGTCCTAGCGGGTCCGACAATGAGCAGTTCTTC.

The chain has TRBV6-6 and TRBJ2-3; D gene unclear. CDR3 size: 13 residues. Germline CDR1 MNHNY, CDR2 SVGAGI (reference sequence). V dropped 7 bases and J dropped 3 bases, with 11 bases sitting between them. The CDR3 DNA reads as TGTGCCAGCAATGTCCGTGAGACAGATACGCAGTATTTT. This translates into CASNVRETDTQYF.

The V gene is TRBV1, the J gene TRBJ2-1; the D call TRBD2 from the table was never checked on the DNA. TRBV1 is assigned pseudogene status. This CDR3 contains 16 residues. CDR3 sequence: CTSSRRGGGTYNEQFF. In DNA form, the CDR3 reads TGCACCAGCAGCCGGAGAGGCGGAGGGACCTACAATGAGCAGTTCTTC.

J is TRBJ2-7 and V is TRBV7-2; 11 bases are a match to TRBD1. J gave up 2 bases and V 3 bases, and 0 bases lay outside the gene matches. Germline-derived CDR1 and CDR2 are SGHTA and FQGNSA. CDR3 size: 14 residues. CDR3 DNA: TGTGCCAGCAGCTTGGGACAGGGGGCCTACGAGCAGTACTTC. It translates to CASSLGQGAYEQYF.

This chain uses TRBV7-6 with TRBJ2-7; 8 nucleotides align to TRBD1. This CDR3 comprises 13 residues. The junction had 2 bases not matched to a gene; V was cut back by 5 bases and J by 2 bases. Germline V gene sequence: CDR1 SGHVS, CDR2 FNYEAQ. CDR3 in DNA: TGTGCCAGCAGCCAGGACAGGGCCTACGAGCAGTACTTC. Residues: CASSQDRAYEQYF.

The rearrangement joins TRBV9 to TRBJ2-1, with 9 bases identical to TRBD2. Germline V gene lookup returns CDR1 SGDLS and CDR2 YYNGEE. The CDR3 loop spans 15 amino acids. V dropped 0 bases and J dropped 4; count of bases not matched to a gene: 2. CDR3 in amino acids: CASSVATSGYNEQFF. The DNA for the CDR3 is TGTGCCAGCAGCGTAGCGACTAGCGGATACAATGAGCAGTTCTTC.

A single count supports this clone. The rearrangement links TRBV18 to TRBJ1-1, with D perhaps matching TRBD1 (6 bases). V lost 0 bases to trimming and J lost 0 bases, with 17 bases between them. Germline CDR1 and CDR2: KGHSH and LQKENI. The CDR3 has 18 residues. The CDR3 region is CASSPPARGGYMNTEAFF. CDR3 coding DNA: TGTGCCAGCTCACCACCTGCCCGGGGGGGCTACATGAACACTGAAGCTTTCTTT. Combining the CDR3 with reference TRBV18 and TRBJ1-1 gives the whole variable domain NAGVMQNPRHLVRRRGQEARLRCSPMKGHSHVYWYRQLPEEGLKFMVYLQKENIIDESGMPKERFSAEFPKEGPSILRIQQVVRGDSAAYFCASSPPARGGYMNTEAFFGQGTRLTVV.

The chain links TRBV27 to TRBJ2-1, with D possibly being TRBD2 (5 bases). Trimming pared 4 bases from V and 7 bases from J, leaving 11 bases between. CDR1 and CDR2 (germline): MNHEY, SMNVEV (reference sequence). This CDR3 has 13 amino acids. The CDR3 DNA reads TGTGCCAGCAGTTGGCGGGTTAGGAATGAGCAGTTCTTC. Residues: CASSWRVRNEQFF.

In DNA form, the CDR3 reads TGTGCCAGCAGCGTAGAACCTGGACAGGTCGAGACCCAGTACTTC. This codes for CASSVEPGQVETQYF. The chain employs TRBV9 and TRBJ2-5, with 7 bases identical to TRBD1. The junction had 7 bases not matched to a gene; V was cut back by 0 bases and J by 5 bases. Per the germline V gene, CDR1 is SGDLS and CDR2 is YYNGEE. This CDR3 region has 15 residues. Filled out from reference TRBV9 and TRBJ2-5, the complete variable domain reads DSGVTQTPKHLITATGQRVTLRCSPRSGDLSVYWYQQSLDQGLQFLIQYYNGEERAKGNILERFSAQQFPDLHSELNLSSLELGDSALYFCASSVEPGQVETQYFGPGTRLLVL.

V is TRBV27 and J is TRBJ1-2, with a tentative D call TRBD1 (6 bases). This CDR3 region has 13 residues. The V gene's germline CDR1 is MNHEY and CDR2 SMNVEV (reference sequence). Trimming took 5 bases from V and 2 from J, leaving 9 bases between them. CDR3 amino acids: CASSLTGNYGYTF. CDR3 nucleotides: TGTGCCAGCAGTCTAACAGGGAACTATGGCTACACCTTC.